This TCR beta chain was identified during a study of control samples from healthy donors and cancer patients. This table comes from immunoSEQ multiplex PCR, and its TCRdb copy is limited to in-frame clones, with some not included. The sample lists around 170,000 clones, approximately 86% seen once, with nearly 5% in the top ten. Trimming removed 6 bases from V and 0 bases from J; junction bases left unmatched: 9. Germline CDR1 SNHLY, CDR2 FYNNEI. This CDR3 is 17 amino acids long. Sequencing was carried out using blood. This receptor was identified in a woman aged 25 to 39 in good health. This sequence joins TRBV2 and TRBJ2-2; 8 nucleotides align to TRBD1. The CDR3 nucleotides read TGTGCCAGCAGCGATGATGACAGGGGCCCGAACACCGGGGAGCTGTTTTTT. The encoded protein is CASSDDDRGPNTGELFF.